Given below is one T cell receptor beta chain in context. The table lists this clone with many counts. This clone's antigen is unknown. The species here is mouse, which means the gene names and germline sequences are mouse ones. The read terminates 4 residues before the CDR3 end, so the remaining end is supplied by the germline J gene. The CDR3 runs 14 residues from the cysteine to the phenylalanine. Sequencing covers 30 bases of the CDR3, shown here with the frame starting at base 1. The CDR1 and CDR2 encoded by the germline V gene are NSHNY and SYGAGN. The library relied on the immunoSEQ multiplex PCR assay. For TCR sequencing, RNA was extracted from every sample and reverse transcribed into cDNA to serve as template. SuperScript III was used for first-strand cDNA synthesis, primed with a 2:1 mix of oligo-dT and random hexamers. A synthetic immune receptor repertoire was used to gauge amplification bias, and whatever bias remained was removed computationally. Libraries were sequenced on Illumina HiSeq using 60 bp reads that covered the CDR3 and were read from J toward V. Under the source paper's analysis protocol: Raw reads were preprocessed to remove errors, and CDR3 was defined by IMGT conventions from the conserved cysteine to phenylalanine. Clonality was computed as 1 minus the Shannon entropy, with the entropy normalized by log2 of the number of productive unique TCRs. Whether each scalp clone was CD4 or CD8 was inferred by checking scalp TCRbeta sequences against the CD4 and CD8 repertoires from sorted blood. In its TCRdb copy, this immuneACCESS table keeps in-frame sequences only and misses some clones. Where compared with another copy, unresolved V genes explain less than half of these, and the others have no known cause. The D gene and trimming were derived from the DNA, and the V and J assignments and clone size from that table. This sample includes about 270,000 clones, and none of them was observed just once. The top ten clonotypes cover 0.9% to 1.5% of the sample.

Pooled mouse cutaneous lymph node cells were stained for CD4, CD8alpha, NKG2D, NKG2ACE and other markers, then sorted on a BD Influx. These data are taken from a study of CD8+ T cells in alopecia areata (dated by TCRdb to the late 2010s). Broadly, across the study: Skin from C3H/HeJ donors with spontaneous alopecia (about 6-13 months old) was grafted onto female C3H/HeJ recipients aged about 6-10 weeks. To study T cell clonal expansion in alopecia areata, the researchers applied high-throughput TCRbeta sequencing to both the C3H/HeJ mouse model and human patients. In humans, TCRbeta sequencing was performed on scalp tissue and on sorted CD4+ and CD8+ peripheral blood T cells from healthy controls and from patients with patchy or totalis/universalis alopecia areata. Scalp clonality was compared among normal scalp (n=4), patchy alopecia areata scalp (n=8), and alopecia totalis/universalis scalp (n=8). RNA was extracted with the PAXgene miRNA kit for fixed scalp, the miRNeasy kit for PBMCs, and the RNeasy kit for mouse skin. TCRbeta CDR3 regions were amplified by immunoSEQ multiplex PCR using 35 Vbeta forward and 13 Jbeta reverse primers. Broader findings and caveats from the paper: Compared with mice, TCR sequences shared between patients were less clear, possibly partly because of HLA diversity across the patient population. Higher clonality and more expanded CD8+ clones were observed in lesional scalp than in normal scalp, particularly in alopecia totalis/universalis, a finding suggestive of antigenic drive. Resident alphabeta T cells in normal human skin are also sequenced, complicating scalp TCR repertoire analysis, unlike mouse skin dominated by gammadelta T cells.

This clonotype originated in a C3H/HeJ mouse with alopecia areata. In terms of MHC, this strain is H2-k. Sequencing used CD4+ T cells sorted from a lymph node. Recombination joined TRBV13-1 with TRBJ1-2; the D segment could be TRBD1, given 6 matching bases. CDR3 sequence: CASSDAKEGADYTF. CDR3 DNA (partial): TGTGCCAGCAGTGATGCAAAGGAGGGGGCC.